These T cell receptor beta chains were read from a single sample in a study of blood T cell repertoires in COVID-19. Profiling relied on immunoSEQ multiplex PCR, and the TCRdb table lists in-frame clones only, not all of them. The sample lists about 35,000 clones, roughly 85% occurring once. The source material was peripheral blood. The receptors were gathered from a man between 50 and 59 years old with acute or convalescent COVID-19. The CDR3 runs from the conserved cysteine through the conserved F or W. Fields, in order: CDR3 protein, CDR3 DNA, D gene, V gene, clone size, J gene. A D gene is named only where the DNA matches it firmly. Expanded clones are given a class, and other clones once, few, many or no size at all.

CASRGQGARGNQPQHF | TGTGCCAGCAGAGGACAGGGGGCCAGAGGCAATCAGCCCCAGCATTTT | TRBD1 | TRBV27 | NA | TRBJ1-5
CTSSHDFWPQHF | TGCACCAGCAGCCACGACTTTTGGCCCCAGCATTTT | NA | TRBV1 | NA | TRBJ1-5
CASSSGQANEKLFF | TGTGCCAGCAGCTCGGGACAGGCTAATGAAAAACTGTTTTTT | TRBD1 | TRBV11-2 | NA | TRBJ1-4
CASSEGQGYGYTF | TGTGCCAGCAGCGAGGGACAGGGGTATGGCTACACCTTC | TRBD1 | TRBV28 | once | TRBJ1-2
CASSPPRVATNEKLFF | TGTGCCAGCTCACCACCGCGGGTTGCAACTAATGAAAAACTGTTTTTT | NA | TRBV18 | NA | TRBJ1-4
CASSAGQGKDSPLHF | TGTGCCAGCAGCGCTGGACAGGGGAAGGATTCACCCCTCCACTTT | TRBD1 | TRBV9 | NA | TRBJ1-6
CASSQDNRPTGELFF | TGTGCCAGCTCACAAGACAATCGGCCCACCGGGGAGCTGTTTTTT | NA | TRBV18 | once | TRBJ2-2
CASSQGYRDRWAF | TGCGCCAGCAGCCAAGGTTACCGGGACAGATGGGCGTTC | TRBD1 | TRBV4-1 | NA | TRBJ1-2
CASSSRDRGQFF | TGTGCCAGCAGCTCCCGGGACAGGGGGCAGTTCTTC | TRBD1 | TRBV7-9 | NA | TRBJ2-1
CAWSDSGASNQPQHF | TGTGCCTGGAGTGATTCAGGGGCGAGCAATCAGCCCCAGCATTTT | NA | TRBV30 | NA | TRBJ1-5
CATSDPGQGSGNTIYF | TGTGCCACCAGTGACCCCGGACAGGGCTCTGGAAACACCATATATTTT | TRBD1 | TRBV24-1 | NA | TRBJ1-3
CASSIERLTRDTQYF | TGTGCCAGTAGTATAGAACGACTGACTCGGGATACGCAGTATTTT | NA | TRBV19 | NA | TRBJ2-3
CASSLTDGYTF | TGTGCCAGCAGCTTAACGGATGGCTACACCTTC | NA | TRBV5-6 | NA | TRBJ1-2
CSAQKSGNNEQFF | TGCAGCGCCCAAAAAAGCGGAAACAATGAGCAGTTCTTC | NA | TRBV29-1 | once | TRBJ2-1
CASSVGGATNEKLFF | TGTGCCAGCAGCGTAGGAGGAGCAACTAATGAAAAACTGTTTTTT | NA | TRBV9 | NA | TRBJ1-4
CASSYPHGENEKLFF | TGTGCCAGCAGTTACCCCCATGGGGAGAATGAAAAACTGTTTTTT | NA | TRBV6-2/TRBV6-3 | NA | TRBJ1-4
CAWSVQGASSPLHF | TGTGCCTGGAGTGTACAAGGGGCCAGCTCACCCCTCCACTTT | NA | TRBV30 | NA | TRBJ1-6
CASRTVRDQPQHF | TGTGCCAGTAGAACAGTCAGGGATCAGCCCCAGCATTTT | NA | TRBV19 | NA | TRBJ1-5
CASFQGNTEAFF | TGTGCCAGTTTCCAGGGGAACACTGAAGCTTTCTTT | NA | TRBV19 | NA | TRBJ1-1
CATTYREVDTGELFF | TGTGCCACCACTTACAGGGAAGTGGACACCGGGGAGCTGTTTTTT | NA | TRBV19 | NA | TRBJ2-2
CASSLASGRQETQYF | TGTGCCAGCAGCTTAGCGTCAGGGAGGCAAGAGACCCAGTACTTC | NA | TRBV7-9 | NA | TRBJ2-5
CASSYRGEGNQPQHF | TGTGCCAGCAGTTATCGGGGGGAGGGCAATCAGCCCCAGCATTTT | NA | TRBV6-9 | few | TRBJ1-5
CASSGNRLGTGAGNTIYF | TGTGCCAGCTCAGGCAACAGGTTAGGAACGGGAGCTGGAAACACCATATATTTT | NA | TRBV18 | once | TRBJ1-3
CASSASGRATGELFF | TGTGCCAGTAGTGCTAGCGGGAGAGCCACCGGGGAGCTGTTTTTT | TRBD2 | TRBV19 | NA | TRBJ2-2
CASSARTGHEQFF | TGTGCCAGCAGCGCCCGGACAGGGCATGAGCAGTTCTTC | TRBD1 | TRBV7-8 | NA | TRBJ2-1
CSVEWQTTGINEQFF | TGCAGCGTTGAGTGGCAGACCACAGGGATCAATGAGCAGTTCTTC | NA | TRBV29-1 | NA | TRBJ2-1
CASSQVVLAQQETQYF | TGTGCCAGCAGCCAAGTGGTTCTAGCCCAACAAGAGACCCAGTACTTC | NA | TRBV4-2 | NA | TRBJ2-5
CASSQQGVGYEQYF | TGTGCCAGCAGCCAGCAAGGGGTCGGCTACGAGCAGTACTTC | NA | TRBV7-6 | NA | TRBJ2-7
CASSPGGAGNQPQHF | TGCGCCAGCAGCCCCGGCGGGGCCGGCAATCAGCCCCAGCATTTT | NA | TRBV4-1 | NA | TRBJ1-5
CSVAGTSGQETQYF | TGCAGCGTGGCCGGGACTAGCGGCCAAGAGACCCAGTACTTC | TRBD2 | TRBV29-1 | NA | TRBJ2-5
CASSAQGTNEKLFF | TGTGCCAGCTCTGCACAGGGGACTAATGAAAAACTGTTTTTT | TRBD1 | TRBV18 | NA | TRBJ1-4
CASSDIVASGTGPYEQYF | TGTGCCAGCAGTGATATTGTGGCCTCCGGGACAGGTCCCTACGAGCAGTACTTC | TRBD1 | TRBV6-1 | NA | TRBJ2-7
CAISESSSGANVLTF | TGTGCCATCAGTGAGTCTAGCTCTGGGGCCAACGTCCTGACTTTC | NA | TRBV10-3 | NA | TRBJ2-6
CASSLPGEYGYTF | TGTGCCAGCAGTTTGCCGGGGGAGTATGGCTACACCTTC | NA | TRBV28 | NA | TRBJ1-2
CASSLVQGSESFF | TGCGCCAGCAGCTTGGTGCAGGGAAGCGAGTCTTTCTTT | NA | TRBV5-1 | NA | TRBJ1-1
CASNGGAGAFF | TGTGCCAGCAACGGAGGGGCAGGGGCTTTCTTT | NA | TRBV27 | NA | TRBJ1-1
CASSKDGRAIREQYF | TGTGCCAGCAGCAAAGACGGGAGGGCCATCCGCGAGCAGTACTTC | NA | TRBV21-1 | NA | TRBJ2-7